This T cell receptor (beta chain) was obtained from a study of siplizumab effects on memory and regulatory T cells. As to this clone: No antigen is known for it.

Assay used: immunoSEQ multiplex PCR; TCRdb lists only in-frame clones, some missing. This table holds some 100,000 clones, around 94% found once. Overall study results and limits: Controls showed an average of roughly 25% Treg-derived mappable alloreactive CD4+ clones, while siplizumab showed 55% to 80%. Alloreactive sequences tracing back to unstimulated CD4+ memory cells were significantly reduced by siplizumab.

The CDR3 extends over 18 amino acids. Germline V CDR1 and CDR2: SGHRS, YFSETQ. V was clipped by 4 bases and J by 7 bases; unmatched bases: 20. Sequencing was done on a sample of Tregs sorted from blood. The TCR comes from a human donor in good health. The genes are TRBV5-1 and TRBJ2-1; TRBD2 agrees at 7 bases. This CDR3 is CASSVSPPSGYPWNEQFF. The CDR3 region has the DNA TGCGCCAGCAGCGTCTCCCCTCCTAGCGGTTACCCGTGGAATGAGCAGTTCTTC.